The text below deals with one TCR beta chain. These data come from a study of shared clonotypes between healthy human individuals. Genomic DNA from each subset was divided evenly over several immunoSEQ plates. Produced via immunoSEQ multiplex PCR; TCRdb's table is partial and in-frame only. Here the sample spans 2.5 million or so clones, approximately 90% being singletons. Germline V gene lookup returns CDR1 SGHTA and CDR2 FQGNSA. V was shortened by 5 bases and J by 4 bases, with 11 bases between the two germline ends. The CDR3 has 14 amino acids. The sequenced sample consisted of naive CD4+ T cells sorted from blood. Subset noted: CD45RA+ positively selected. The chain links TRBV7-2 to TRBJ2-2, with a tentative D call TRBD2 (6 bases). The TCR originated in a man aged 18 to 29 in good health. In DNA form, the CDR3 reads TGTGCCAGCAGCAGTCGGAGGGCCACCGGGGAGCTGTTTTTT. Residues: CASSSRRATGELFF.